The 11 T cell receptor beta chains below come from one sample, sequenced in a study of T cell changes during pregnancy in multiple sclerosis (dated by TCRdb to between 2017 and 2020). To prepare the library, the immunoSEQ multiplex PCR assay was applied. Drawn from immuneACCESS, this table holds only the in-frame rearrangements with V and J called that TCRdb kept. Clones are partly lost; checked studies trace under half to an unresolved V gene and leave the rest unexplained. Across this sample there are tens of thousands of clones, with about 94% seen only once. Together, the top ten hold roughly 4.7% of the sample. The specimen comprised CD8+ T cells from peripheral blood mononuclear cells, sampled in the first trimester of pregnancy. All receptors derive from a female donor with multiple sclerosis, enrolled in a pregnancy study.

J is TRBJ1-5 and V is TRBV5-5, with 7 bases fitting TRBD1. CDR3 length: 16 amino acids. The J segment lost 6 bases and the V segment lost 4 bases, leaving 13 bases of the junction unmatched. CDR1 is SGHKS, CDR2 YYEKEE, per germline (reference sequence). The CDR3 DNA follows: TGTGCCAGCAGCCCGGCCTTGGAGGGGGCAAGTCAGCCCCAGCATTTT. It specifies CASSPALEGASQPQHF.

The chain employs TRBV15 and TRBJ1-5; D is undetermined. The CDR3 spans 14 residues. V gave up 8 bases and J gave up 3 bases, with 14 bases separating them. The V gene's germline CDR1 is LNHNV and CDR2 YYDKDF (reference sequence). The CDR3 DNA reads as TGTGCCACCCGCATGGGAGGGTACAATCAGCCCCAGCATTTT. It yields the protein CATRMGGYNQPQHF.

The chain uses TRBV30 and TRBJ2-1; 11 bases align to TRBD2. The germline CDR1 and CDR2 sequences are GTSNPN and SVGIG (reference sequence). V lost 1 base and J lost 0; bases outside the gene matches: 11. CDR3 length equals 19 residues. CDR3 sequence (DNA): TGTGCCTGGAGTGGGGCTAGCGGGAGGCCAATCAACTCCTACAATGAGCAGTTCTTC. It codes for CAWSGASGRPINSYNEQFF.

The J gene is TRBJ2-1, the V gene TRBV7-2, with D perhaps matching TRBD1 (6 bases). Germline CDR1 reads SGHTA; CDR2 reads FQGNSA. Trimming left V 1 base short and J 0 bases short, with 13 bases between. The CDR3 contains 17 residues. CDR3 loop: CASSLEGQGFSYNEQFF. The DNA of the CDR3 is TGTGCCAGCAGCTTAGAGGGCCAGGGGTTCTCCTACAATGAGCAGTTCTTC.

The CDR3 spells CASSVGGLGTDTQYF. Written as DNA, the CDR3 is TGTGCCAGCAGCGTAGGGGGACTAGGGACAGATACGCAGTATTTT. V is TRBV9 and J is TRBJ2-3; TRBD2 matches at 8 bases. There are 15 residues in the CDR3. With V trimmed by 0 bases and J by 3 bases, 3 bases remained unmatched. Germline V gives CDR1 SGDLS, CDR2 YYNGEE.

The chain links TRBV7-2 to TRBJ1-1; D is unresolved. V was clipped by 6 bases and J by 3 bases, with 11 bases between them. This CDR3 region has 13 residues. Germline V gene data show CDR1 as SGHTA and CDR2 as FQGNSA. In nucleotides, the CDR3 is TGTGCCAGCAGGCTTAGGAGGGACACTGAAGCTTTCTTT. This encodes CASRLRRDTEAFF.

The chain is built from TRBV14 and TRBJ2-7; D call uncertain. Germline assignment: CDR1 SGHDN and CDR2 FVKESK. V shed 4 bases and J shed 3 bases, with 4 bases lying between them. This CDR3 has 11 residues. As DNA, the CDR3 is TGTGCCAGCAGCCCAGGCTACGAGCAGTACTTC. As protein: CASSPGYEQYF.

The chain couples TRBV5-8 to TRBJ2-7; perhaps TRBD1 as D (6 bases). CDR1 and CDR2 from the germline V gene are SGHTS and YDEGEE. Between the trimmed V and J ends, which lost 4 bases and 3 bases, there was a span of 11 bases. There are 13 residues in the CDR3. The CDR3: CASSGEGDYEQYF. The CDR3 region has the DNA TGTGCCAGCAGCGGTGAGGGGGACTACGAGCAGTACTTC.

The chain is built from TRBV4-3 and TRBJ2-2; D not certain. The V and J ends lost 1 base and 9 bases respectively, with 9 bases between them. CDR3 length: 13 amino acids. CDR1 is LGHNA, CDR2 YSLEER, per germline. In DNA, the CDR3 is TGCGCCAGCAGCCAAGTCGGTAGCCGGGAGCTGTTTTTT. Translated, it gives CASSQVGSRELFF.

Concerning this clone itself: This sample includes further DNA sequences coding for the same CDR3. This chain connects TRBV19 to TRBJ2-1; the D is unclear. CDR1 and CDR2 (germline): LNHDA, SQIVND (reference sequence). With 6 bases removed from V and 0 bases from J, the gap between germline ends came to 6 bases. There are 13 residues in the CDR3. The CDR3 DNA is TGTGCCAGTAGCCCGAGCTCCTACAATGAGCAGTTCTTC. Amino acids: CASSPSSYNEQFF.

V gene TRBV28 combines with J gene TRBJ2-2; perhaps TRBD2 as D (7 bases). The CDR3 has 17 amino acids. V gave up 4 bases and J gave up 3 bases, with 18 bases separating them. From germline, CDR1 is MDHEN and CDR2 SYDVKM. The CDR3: CASSSLGGPLHTGELFF. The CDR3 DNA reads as TGTGCCAGCAGTTCTCTGGGGGGGCCCCTGCACACCGGGGAGCTGTTTTTT.